This TCR beta chain came from a study of PD-1 blockade in classical Hodgkin lymphoma. The protocol was immunoSEQ multiplex PCR, while the TCRdb copy is restricted to in-frame clones and leaves out a portion. Seen here are more than 3,500 clones, roughly 61% observed once, and the top ten hold roughly 38%. As regards this clone: Its target is unknown.

Brentuximab vedotin exposure varied among the patients, all of whom had relapsed after autologous stem cell transplantation. Study-level points and caveats: Reported findings placed baseline TCR diversity lower in newly diagnosed patients (compared with healthy donors).

Germline values: CDR1 PRHDT, CDR2 FYEKMQ (reference sequence). The CDR3 has 15 amino acids. Trimming took 6 bases from V and 1 from J; bases not matched to a gene: 6. Sequencing was performed on peripheral blood mononuclear cells (PBMCs), taken at baseline. The receptor was isolated from a human donor with classical Hodgkin lymphoma. The chain couples TRBV13 to TRBJ2-1; 7 nucleotides line up with TRBD1. The CDR3 DNA reads TGTGCCAGCAGTTACCGACAGGGATCCTACAATGAGCAGTTCTTC. Translation gives CASSYRQGSYNEQFF.